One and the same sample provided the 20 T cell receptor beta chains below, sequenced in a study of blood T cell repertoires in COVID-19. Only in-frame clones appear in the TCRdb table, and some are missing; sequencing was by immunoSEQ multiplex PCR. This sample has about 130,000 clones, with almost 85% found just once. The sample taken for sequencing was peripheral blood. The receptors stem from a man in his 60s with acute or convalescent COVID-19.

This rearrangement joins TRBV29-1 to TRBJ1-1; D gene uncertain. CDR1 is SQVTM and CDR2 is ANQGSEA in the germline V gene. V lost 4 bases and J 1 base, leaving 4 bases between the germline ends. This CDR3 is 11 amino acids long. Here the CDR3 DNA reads TGCAGCGTTGGACAGAACACTGAAGCTTTCTTT. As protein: CSVGQNTEAFF.

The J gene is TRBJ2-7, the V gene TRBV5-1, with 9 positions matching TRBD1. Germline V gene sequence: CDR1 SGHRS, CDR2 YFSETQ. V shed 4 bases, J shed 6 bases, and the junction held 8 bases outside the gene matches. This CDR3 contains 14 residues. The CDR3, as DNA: TGCGCCAGCAGCCTACGGACAGGGGCCGCCGAGCAGTACTTC. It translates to CASSLRTGAAEQYF.

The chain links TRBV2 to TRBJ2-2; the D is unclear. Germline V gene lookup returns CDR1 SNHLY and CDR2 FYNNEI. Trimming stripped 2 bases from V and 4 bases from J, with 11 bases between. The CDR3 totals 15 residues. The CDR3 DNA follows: TGTGCCAGCAGTGAAATTAGAACCCCCACCGGGGAGCTGTTTTTT. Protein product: CASSEIRTPTGELFF.

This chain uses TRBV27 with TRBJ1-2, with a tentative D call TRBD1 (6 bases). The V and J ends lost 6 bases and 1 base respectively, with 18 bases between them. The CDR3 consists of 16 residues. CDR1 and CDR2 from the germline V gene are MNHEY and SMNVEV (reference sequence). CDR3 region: CASSRSPGHFNYGYTF. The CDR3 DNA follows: TGTGCCAGCAGCCGATCGCCGGGACATTTTAACTATGGCTACACCTTC.

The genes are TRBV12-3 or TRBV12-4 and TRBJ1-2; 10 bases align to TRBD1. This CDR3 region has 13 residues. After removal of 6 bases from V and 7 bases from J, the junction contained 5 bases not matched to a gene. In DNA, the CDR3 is TGTGCCAGCAGACCGGGACAGGGGTCTGGCTACACCTTC. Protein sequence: CASRPGQGSGYTF.

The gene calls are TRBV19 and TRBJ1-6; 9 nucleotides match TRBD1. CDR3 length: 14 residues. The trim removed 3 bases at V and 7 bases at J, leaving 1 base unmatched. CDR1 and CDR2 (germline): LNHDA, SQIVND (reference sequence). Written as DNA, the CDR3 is TGTGCCAGTAGTATCGACAGGGGGAATTCACCCCTCCACTTT. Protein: CASSIDRGNSPLHF. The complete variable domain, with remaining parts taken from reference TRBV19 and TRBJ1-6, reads DGGITQSPKYLFRKEGQNVTLSCEQNLNHDAMYWYRQDPGQGLRLIYYSQIVNDFQKGDIAEGYSVSREKKESFPLTVTSAQKNPTAFYLCASSIDRGNSPLHFGNGTRLTVT.

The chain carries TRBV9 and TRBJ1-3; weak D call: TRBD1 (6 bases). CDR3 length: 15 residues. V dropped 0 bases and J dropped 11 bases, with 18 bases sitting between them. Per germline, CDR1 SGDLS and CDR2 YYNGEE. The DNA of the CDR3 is TGTGCCAGCAGCGTAGTTTCGGGGGGCTCTGTACCCATATATTTT. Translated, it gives CASSVVSGGSVPIYF.

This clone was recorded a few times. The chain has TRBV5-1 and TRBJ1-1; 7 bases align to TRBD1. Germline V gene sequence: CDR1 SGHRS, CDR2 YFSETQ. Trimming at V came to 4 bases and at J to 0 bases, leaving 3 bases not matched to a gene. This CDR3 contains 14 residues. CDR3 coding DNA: TGCGCCAGCAGCAGAGACAGGGTGAACACTGAAGCTTTCTTT. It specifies CASSRDRVNTEAFF.

As DNA, the CDR3 is TGTGCCAGTAGTACCCTATCAAGGGGCCCAGGGGTCTTGGAGGAAAAACTGTTTTTT. This sequence encodes CASSTLSRGPGVLEEKLFF. The chain carries TRBV19 and TRBJ1-4, with a weak D call TRBD1 (6 bases). With 4 bases removed from V and 8 bases from J, the gap between germline ends came to 29 bases. From germline, CDR1 is LNHDA and CDR2 SQIVND (reference sequence). This CDR3 contains 19 residues.

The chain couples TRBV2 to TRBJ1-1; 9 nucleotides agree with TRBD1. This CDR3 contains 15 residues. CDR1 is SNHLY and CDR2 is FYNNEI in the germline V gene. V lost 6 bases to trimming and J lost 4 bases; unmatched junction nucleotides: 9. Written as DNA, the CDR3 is TGTGCCAGCAGGAAGACAGGGGGTATTTTCACTGAAGCTTTCTTT. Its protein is CASRKTGGIFTEAFF.

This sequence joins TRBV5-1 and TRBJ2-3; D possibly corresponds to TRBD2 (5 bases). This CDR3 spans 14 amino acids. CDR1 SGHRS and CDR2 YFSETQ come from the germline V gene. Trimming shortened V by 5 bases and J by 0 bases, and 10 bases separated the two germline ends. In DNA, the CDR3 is TGCGCCAGCAGTAGCGCACTAAGCACAGATACGCAGTATTTT. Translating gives CASSSALSTDTQYF.

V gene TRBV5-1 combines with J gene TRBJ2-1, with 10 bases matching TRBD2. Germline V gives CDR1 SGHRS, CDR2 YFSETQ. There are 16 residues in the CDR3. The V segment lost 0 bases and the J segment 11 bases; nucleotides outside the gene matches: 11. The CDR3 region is CASSLGLGGAGGKQFF. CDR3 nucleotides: TGCGCCAGCAGCTTGGGTCTAGGTGGAGCGGGAGGGAAGCAGTTCTTC.

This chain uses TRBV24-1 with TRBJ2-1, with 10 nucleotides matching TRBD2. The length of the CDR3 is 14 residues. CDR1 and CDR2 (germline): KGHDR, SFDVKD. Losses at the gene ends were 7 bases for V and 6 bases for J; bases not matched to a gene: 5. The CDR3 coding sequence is TGTGCCACCAGCCCAGCGGGGGGGTTCAATGAGCAGTTCTTC. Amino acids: CATSPAGGFNEQFF.

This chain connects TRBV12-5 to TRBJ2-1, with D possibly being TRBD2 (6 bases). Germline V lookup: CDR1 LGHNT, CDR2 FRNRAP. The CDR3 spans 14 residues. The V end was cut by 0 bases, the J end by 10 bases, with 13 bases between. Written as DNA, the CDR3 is TGTGCTAGTGGTTTGGTTCTTTCGGAGGGGGAGCAGTTCTTC. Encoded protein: CASGLVLSEGEQFF.

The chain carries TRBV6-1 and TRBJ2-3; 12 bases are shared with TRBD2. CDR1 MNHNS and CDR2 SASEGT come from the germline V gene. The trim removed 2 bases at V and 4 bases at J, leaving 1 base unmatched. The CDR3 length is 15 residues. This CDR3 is CASSELAGGPDTQYF. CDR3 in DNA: TGTGCCAGCAGTGAACTAGCGGGAGGGCCAGATACGCAGTATTTT.

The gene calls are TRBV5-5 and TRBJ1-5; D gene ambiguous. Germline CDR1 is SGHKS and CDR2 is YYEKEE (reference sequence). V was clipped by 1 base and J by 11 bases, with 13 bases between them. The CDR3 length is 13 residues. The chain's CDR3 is CASSLMGRLAQHF. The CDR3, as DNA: TGTGCCAGCAGCTTGATGGGGAGATTGGCCCAGCATTTT.

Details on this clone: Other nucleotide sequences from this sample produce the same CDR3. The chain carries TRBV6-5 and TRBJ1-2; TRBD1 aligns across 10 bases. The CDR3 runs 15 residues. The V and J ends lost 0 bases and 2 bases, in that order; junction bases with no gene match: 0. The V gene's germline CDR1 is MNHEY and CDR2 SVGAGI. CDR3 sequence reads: CASSYSGQGNYGYTF. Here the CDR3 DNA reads TGTGCCAGCAGTTACTCGGGACAGGGGAACTATGGCTACACCTTC.

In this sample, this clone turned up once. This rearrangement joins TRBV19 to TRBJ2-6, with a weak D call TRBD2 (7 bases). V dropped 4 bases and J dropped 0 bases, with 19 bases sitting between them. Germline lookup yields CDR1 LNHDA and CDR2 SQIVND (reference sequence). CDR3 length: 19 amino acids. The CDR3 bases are TGTGCCAGTAGTACAACAGGGAGAATAGCGGGCTCTGGGGCCAACGTCCTGACTTTC. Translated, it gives CASSTTGRIAGSGANVLTF.

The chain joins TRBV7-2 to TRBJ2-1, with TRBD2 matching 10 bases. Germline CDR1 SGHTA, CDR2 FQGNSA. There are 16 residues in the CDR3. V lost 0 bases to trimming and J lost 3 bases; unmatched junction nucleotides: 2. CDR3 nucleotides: TGTGCCAGCAGCTTAGCTAGCGGGGGGAACTACAATGAGCAGTTCTTC. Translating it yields CASSLASGGNYNEQFF.

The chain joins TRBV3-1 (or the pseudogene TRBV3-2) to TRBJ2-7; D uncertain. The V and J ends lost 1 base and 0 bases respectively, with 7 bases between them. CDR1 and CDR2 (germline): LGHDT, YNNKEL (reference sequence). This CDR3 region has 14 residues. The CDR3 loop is CASSQAPNSYEQYF. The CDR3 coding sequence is TGTGCCAGCAGCCAAGCTCCTAACTCCTACGAGCAGTACTTC.